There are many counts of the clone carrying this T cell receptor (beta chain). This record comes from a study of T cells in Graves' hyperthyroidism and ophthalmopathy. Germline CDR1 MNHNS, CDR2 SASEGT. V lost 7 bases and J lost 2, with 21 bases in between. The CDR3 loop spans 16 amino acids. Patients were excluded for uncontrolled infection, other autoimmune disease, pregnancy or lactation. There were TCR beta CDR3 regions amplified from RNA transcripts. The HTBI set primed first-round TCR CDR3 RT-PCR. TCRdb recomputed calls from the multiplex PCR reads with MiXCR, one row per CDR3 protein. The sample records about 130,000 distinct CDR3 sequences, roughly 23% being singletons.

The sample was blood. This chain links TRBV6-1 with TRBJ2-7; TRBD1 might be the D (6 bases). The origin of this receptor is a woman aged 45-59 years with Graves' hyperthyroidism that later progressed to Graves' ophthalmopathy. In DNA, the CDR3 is TGTGCCAGCACCCCGGGGCTGGGGGCGGCAACCTACGAGCAGTACTTC. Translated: CASTPGLGAATYEQYF.